The text below deals with one TCR beta chain. These data originate in a study of blood T cell repertoires in COVID-19. CDR1 and CDR2 from the germline V gene are SGHRS and YFSETQ. Trimming shortened V by 0 bases and J by 5 bases, and 9 bases separated the two germline ends. CDR3 length equals 15 residues. Repertoires were generated with immunoSEQ multiplex PCR, while TCRdb's copy carries only in-frame clones and drops some. The table has roughly 500,000 clones, 88% seen once. The specimen sequenced was PBMCs or T cells enriched from blood (not recorded which). The TCR originated in a middle-aged woman who had recovered from COVID-19. V gene TRBV5-1 combines with J gene TRBJ1-6; D not certain. CDR3 loop: CASSLAPPNNSPLHF. For the CDR3, the DNA is TGCGCCAGCAGCTTGGCCCCCCCAAATAATTCACCCCTCCACTTT.